The rows below give T cell receptor beta chains drawn from one sample of a study of T-cell memory formation after mild COVID-19. From the 5' RACE reads, TCRdb called clonotypes with MiXCR, one entry per CDR3 protein. This sample carries just over 150,000 distinct CDR3 sequences, roughly 28% of them seen once, and the ten largest clones take more than 10%. Sample: PBMCs or a T cell subset sorted from them (not recorded which). These receptors originate from an adult woman who had mild COVID-19 (a few samples of this study predate the infection). Cell type and time point are not known. Each CDR3 is given without its conserved first and last residue.

length: 12; V: TRBV5-1; CDR3: ASSSLTGETEAF
length: 12; V: TRBV29-1; CDR3: SVRLAGTTDTQY
length: 14; V: TRBV9; CDR3: ASSGGEGQYYNEQF
length: 13; V: TRBV12-3/TRBV12-4; CDR3: ASSRSGTSTDTQY
length: 13; V: TRBV6-2/TRBV6-3; CDR3: ASSWGQGLPYEQY
length: 14; V: TRBV7-8; CDR3: ASSPRAGTQPQTQY
length: 9; V: TRBV2; CDR3: ASSELDTQY
length: 14; V: TRBV5-1; CDR3: ASSTLGLAGENEQF
length: 12; V: TRBV6-2/TRBV6-3; CDR3: ATHFGGASDEQY
length: 11; V: TRBV15; CDR3: ATSSRANYGYT
length: 16; V: TRBV13; CDR3: ASTLGDFGTANTGELF
length: 11; V: TRBV2; CDR3: ARTLQGTGELF
length: 16; V: TRBV7-6; CDR3: ASSPGAGGDRRADTQY